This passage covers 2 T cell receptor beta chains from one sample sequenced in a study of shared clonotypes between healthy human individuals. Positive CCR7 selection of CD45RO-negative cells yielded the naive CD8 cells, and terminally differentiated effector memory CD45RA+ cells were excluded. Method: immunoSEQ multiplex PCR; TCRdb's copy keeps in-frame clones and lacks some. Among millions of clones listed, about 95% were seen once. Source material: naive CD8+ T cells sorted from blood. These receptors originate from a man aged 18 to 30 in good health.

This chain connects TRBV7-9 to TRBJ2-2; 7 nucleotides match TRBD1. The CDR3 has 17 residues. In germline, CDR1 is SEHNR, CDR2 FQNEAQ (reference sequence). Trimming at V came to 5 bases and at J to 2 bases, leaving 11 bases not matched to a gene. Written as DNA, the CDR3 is TGTGCCAGCAGCGACCAATCGGACAGGAGTAACACCGGGGAGCTGTTTTTT. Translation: CASSDQSDRSNTGELFF.

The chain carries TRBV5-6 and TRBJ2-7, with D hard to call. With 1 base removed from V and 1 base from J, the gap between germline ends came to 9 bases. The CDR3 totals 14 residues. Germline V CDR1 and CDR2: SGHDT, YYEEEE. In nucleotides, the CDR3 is TGTGCCAGCAGCTTGAGTTTCGTATCCTACGAGCAGTACTTC. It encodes CASSLSFVSYEQYF.